What follows describes a single T cell receptor (beta chain). The entry originates in a study of blood T cell repertoires in COVID-19. Study context: The analysed material was cDNA or gDNA that came from T cells, B-cell-depleted T cells, or PBMCs.

This CDR3 is built from 14 residues. Trimming cost V 5 bases and J 4 bases; bases outside gene matches: 6. Germline CDR1 SGHNT, CDR2 YYREEE (reference sequence). Assay used: immunoSEQ multiplex PCR; TCRdb lists only in-frame clones, some missing. The table has approximately 180,000 clones, 87% seen once. The sequencing input was peripheral blood. The sequence was collected from a woman between 45 and 60 years old with acute or convalescent COVID-19. V usage is TRBV5-4 and J usage is TRBJ1-2, with 9 bases lining up with TRBD1. In nucleotides, the CDR3 is TGTGCCAGCAGTACGGGACAGGGAACCTATGGCTACACCTTC. Its translation is CASSTGQGTYGYTF.